The rows below give T cell receptor beta chains drawn from one sample of a study of T cell changes during pregnancy in multiple sclerosis. Sequenced by immunoSEQ multiplex PCR; TCRdb stores in-frame clones only, minus some. Of 20,000 to 30,000 clones in the sample, nearly 90% are singletons; the top ten hold roughly 15%. The sequencing here drew on CD8+ T cells from peripheral blood mononuclear cells, taken in the second trimester of pregnancy. The receptors come from a female donor with multiple sclerosis, enrolled in a pregnancy study. Both conserved end residues are trimmed from each CDR3. A D gene is named only where the DNA matches it firmly.

CDR3aa: ASSYSRGNTEAF; j_gene: TRBJ1-1; v_gene: TRBV6-5; d_gene: -
CDR3aa: ASSLSRAASYEQY; j_gene: TRBJ2-7; v_gene: TRBV27; d_gene: -
CDR3aa: ATALPGGNGYT; j_gene: TRBJ1-2; v_gene: TRBV27; d_gene: -
CDR3aa: ASSRGSYEQY; j_gene: TRBJ2-7; v_gene: TRBV6-6; d_gene: -
CDR3aa: ASSSWTGQETQY; j_gene: TRBJ2-5; v_gene: TRBV5-1; d_gene: TRBD1
CDR3aa: ASKGRGELF; j_gene: TRBJ2-2; v_gene: TRBV2; d_gene: -
CDR3aa: ASRSGASGWHEQY; j_gene: TRBJ2-7; v_gene: TRBV13; d_gene: TRBD2
CDR3aa: ASSTLSGGPEDTQY; j_gene: TRBJ2-3; v_gene: TRBV7-8; d_gene: TRBD2
CDR3aa: ASSLRGRAYEQY; j_gene: TRBJ2-7; v_gene: TRBV28; d_gene: -
CDR3aa: ASSKIVDTTNEKLF; j_gene: TRBJ1-4; v_gene: TRBV21-1; d_gene: -
CDR3aa: AGRTGQEQGYT; j_gene: TRBJ1-2; v_gene: TRBV18; d_gene: TRBD1
CDR3aa: ASSYIVWGRADTQY; j_gene: TRBJ2-3; v_gene: TRBV19; d_gene: -
CDR3aa: ASTLLGTGYYNEQF; j_gene: TRBJ2-1; v_gene: TRBV5-1; d_gene: TRBD1
CDR3aa: ASSLDTGEQY; j_gene: TRBJ2-7; v_gene: TRBV7-6; d_gene: -
CDR3aa: AWYEGLNTIY; j_gene: TRBJ1-3; v_gene: TRBV30; d_gene: -